The 8 T cell receptor beta chains below were found in one sample sequenced in a study of cytomegalovirus exposure and HLA in healthy donors. PCR amplification relied on 60 Vbeta primers (plus 13 Jbeta primers). The table came from immunoSEQ multiplex PCR; TCRdb's copy has only in-frame clones and leaves some out. The table includes 150,000 to 200,000 clones, about 63% detected once. The sample taken for sequencing was PBMCs. The receptors derive from a woman in her thirties or forties in good health and CMV-seropositive.

The table lists this clone with a few counts. This sequence joins TRBV7-3 and TRBJ2-7, with 7 nucleotides matching TRBD1. CDR1 SGHTA and CDR2 FQGTGA come from the germline V gene. The CDR3 is made up of 15 amino acids. The V gene end was trimmed by 5 bases and the J gene end by 2 bases; junction bases not matched to a gene: 9. CDR3 amino acids: CASSPLGGSTYEQYF. The DNA of the CDR3 is TGTGCCAGCAGCCCCCTAGGGGGCTCGACCTACGAGCAGTACTTC.

This clone was detected a few times. The V and J genes are TRBV13 and TRBJ2-2, with 14 bases identical to TRBD2. CDR1 PRHDT and CDR2 FYEKMQ come from the germline V gene (reference sequence). Unmatched junction bases numbered 6, after V lost 2 bases and J lost 4 bases. The CDR3 is made up of 18 amino acids. The CDR3 DNA sequence: TGTGCCAGCAGCTTAATTGGACTAGCGGGGGGAGGCACCGGGGAGCTGTTTTTT. Its translation: CASSLIGLAGGGTGELFF.

The chain has TRBV7-2 and TRBJ1-1; 9 positions agree with TRBD1. The CDR3 is 15 amino acids. Germline values: CDR1 SGHTA, CDR2 FQGNSA. Trimming removed 5 bases from V and 1 base from J; junction bases left unmatched: 5. The CDR3 region has the DNA TGTGCCAGCAGCGGGACAGGGAACTGGAACACTGAAGCTTTCTTT. Its translation: CASSGTGNWNTEAFF.

CDR3 DNA sequence: TGCGCCAGCAGCTCGACGGACAGAGGAGAGACCCAGTACTTC. Translation: CASSSTDRGETQYF. V is TRBV4-1 and J is TRBJ2-5; a weak D match, TRBD1 (6 bases). V was shortened by 5 bases and J by 4 bases, with 14 bases between the two germline ends. In germline, CDR1 is MGHRA, CDR2 YSYEKL. This CDR3 comprises 14 residues.

This chain connects TRBV18 to TRBJ2-5, with D maybe TRBD1 (6 bases). This CDR3 comprises 14 residues. CDR1 KGHSH and CDR2 LQKENI come from the germline V gene. Trimming took 0 bases from V and 6 from J, leaving 11 bases between them. DNA of the CDR3: TGTGCCAGCTCACCACCGACAGGCACGAAGACCCAGTACTTC. Its translation: CASSPPTGTKTQYF.

CDR3 sequence (DNA): TGTGCCAGCAGTCGATCACCGGGACTAGCACCCGGGGAGCTGTTTTTT. This gives the protein CASSRSPGLAPGELFF. This chain connects TRBV28 to TRBJ2-2, with 9 bases identical to TRBD2. V lost 5 bases and J lost 6; bases outside the gene matches: 10. The germline V gene has CDR1 MDHEN and CDR2 SYDVKM. The CDR3 has 16 residues.

The chain couples TRBV13 to TRBJ2-7, with 16 bases matching TRBD2. Trimming removed 5 bases from V and 3 bases from J; junction bases left unmatched: 10. Looked up from germline, CDR1 is PRHDT and CDR2 is FYEKMQ (reference sequence). This CDR3 spans 18 amino acids. The CDR3, as DNA: TGTGCCAGCAGCCCCGGGACTAGCGGGAGGGGGGCTGACTACGAGCAGTACTTC. Amino acids: CASSPGTSGRGADYEQYF.

The chain couples TRBV27 to TRBJ2-5, with D perhaps matching TRBD2 (5 bases). Judging by the DNA end, TRBJ2-7 fits better; the J call may be wrong. The germline V gene encodes CDR1 MNHEY and CDR2 SMNVEV (reference sequence). The CDR3 runs 14 residues. The CDR3 is CASSLARTSYEQYF. The CDR3 DNA follows: TGTGCCAGCAGCCTAGCCAGAACCTCCTACGAGCAGTACTTC.